This is a list of T cell receptor beta chains from one sample in a study of CD8 T cells in ankylosing spondylitis. TCRdb fed the 5' RACE reads into MiXCR, producing one record per CDR3 protein. The table records about 250,000 distinct CDR3 sequences, around 8% of them present only once. The sample was blood, either unsorted or a sorted T cell fraction (not recorded which). These receptors were taken from a female donor with ankylosing spondylitis or in good health (not recorded which). CDR3s include the opening cysteine and the closing phenylalanine or tryptophan. D genes are given only for firm matches. Where a row states a size, it is once, few, many or the class of an expanded clone; other rows omit it.

v_call,d_call,j_call,clone_size,cdr3_aa,cdr3_nt
TRBV29-1,NA,TRBJ2-5,many,CSGSQGIQETQYF,TGCAGCGGTTCCCAGGGTATCCAGGAGACCCAGTACTTC
TRBV5-1,NA,TRBJ1-4,many,CASSLETGPEKLFF,TGCGCCAGCAGCTTGGAAACAGGACCTGAAAAACTGTTTTTT
TRBV3-1,NA,TRBJ2-5,many,CASSHGGASGKETQYF,TGTGCCAGCAGCCATGGGGGGGCTAGCGGTAAAGAGACCCAGTACTTC
TRBV9,TRBD2,TRBJ2-1,many,CASSVPSRTSGRDEQFF,TGTGCCAGCAGCGTGCCCAGTAGGACTAGCGGGAGGGATGAGCAGTTCTTC
TRBV16,NA,TRBJ2-1,many,CASSHGVYNEQFF,TGTGCCAGCAGCCACGGGGTCTACAATGAGCAGTTCTTC
TRBV19,TRBD1,TRBJ1-1,many,CASTARSRGTEAFF,TGTGCCAGTACCGCCCGGAGCAGGGGGACTGAAGCTTTCTTT
TRBV29-1,NA,TRBJ2-6,many,CSVPRPGANVLTF,TGCAGCGTCCCACGACCTGGGGCCAACGTCCTGACTTTC
TRBV29-1,NA,TRBJ1-5,many,CSAGAGDNQPQHF,TGCAGCGCTGGGGCAGGAGACAATCAGCCCCAGCATTTT
TRBV6-1,NA,TRBJ1-1,many,CASSTEGGVTEAFF,TGTGCCAGCAGTACGGAGGGGGGGGTCACTGAAGCTTTCTTT
TRBV29-1,TRBD1,TRBJ1-1,many,CSVATGDTEAFF,TGCAGCGTCGCGACAGGGGACACTGAAGCTTTCTTT
TRBV28,TRBD1,TRBJ2-5,many,CASSSVQGSQETQYF,TGTGCCAGCAGTTCCGTACAGGGGAGCCAGGAGACCCAGTACTTC
TRBV9,NA,TRBJ1-2,many,CASSVEWSRDYGYTF,TGTGCCAGCAGCGTAGAATGGTCGAGAGACTATGGCTACACCTTC
TRBV11-2,TRBD2,TRBJ2-1,many,CASSLDGREEDEQFF,TGTGCCAGCAGCTTAGATGGGCGGGAGGAGGATGAGCAGTTCTTC
TRBV20-1,NA,TRBJ2-1,many,CSWTSSYNEQFF,TGCAGTTGGACCAGCTCCTACAATGAGCAGTTCTTC
TRBV20-1,TRBD2,TRBJ2-3,NA,CSAKREGRTDTQYF,TGCAGTGCTAAGCGGGAGGGGCGCACAGATACGCAGTATTTT
TRBV12-2,NA,TRBJ2-1,many,CASRPEGPRDEQFF,TGTGCAAGTCGCCCCGAGGGGCCCCGGGATGAGCAGTTCTTC
TRBV6-5,NA,TRBJ1-1,few,CASKIGDLAFF,TGTGCCAGCAAAATCGGAGATTTAGCTTTCTTT
TRBV20-1,NA,TRBJ2-7,many,CSARRAYEQYF,TGCAGTGCTAGGAGAGCCTACGAGCAGTACTTC
TRBV5-1,NA,TRBJ2-2,many,CASSSLALEAGELFF,TGCGCCAGCAGCTCACTAGCCCTGGAGGCCGGGGAGCTGTTTTTT
TRBV20-1,TRBD2,TRBJ2-5,NA,CSARPRAGVETQYF,TGCAGTGCCCGACCGAGGGCGGGAGTGGAGACCCAGTACTTC
TRBV2,NA,TRBJ2-1,many,CASRSTTLGNEQFF,TGTGCCAGCCGTAGTACGACTCTGGGAAATGAGCAGTTCTTC
TRBV12-3/TRBV12-4,NA,TRBJ2-5,many,CASSLRVGGETQYF,TGTGCCAGCAGTTTACGGGTAGGGGGAGAGACCCAGTACTTC
TRBV12-3/TRBV12-4,NA,TRBJ1-4,many,CASRPAGRTNEKLFF,TGTGCCAGCAGACCGGCGGGCAGGACTAATGAAAAACTGTTTTTT
TRBV12-3/TRBV12-4,NA,TRBJ1-1,many,CASSLQGWMNTEAFF,TGTGCCAGCAGCTTACAGGGATGGATGAACACTGAAGCTTTCTTT
TRBV20-1,NA,TRBJ2-7,many,CSARGQTYSYEQYF,TGCAGTGCTAGAGGACAGACCTACTCCTACGAGCAGTACTTC
TRBV3-1,NA,TRBJ1-1,many,CASSPLSRGNTEAFF,TGTGCCAGCAGCCCATTGTCCCGGGGGAACACTGAAGCTTTCTTT
TRBV20-1,TRBD1,TRBJ1-2,many,CSARVETGGIMGYVDGYTF,TGCAGTGCTAGAGTGGAGACAGGGGGGATTATGGGCTATGTAGATGGCTACACCTTC
TRBV28,TRBD1,TRBJ2-7,many,CASSLGTGLAYEQYF,TGTGCCAGCAGTTTAGGGACAGGACTCGCCTACGAGCAGTACTTC
TRBV4-3,TRBD2,TRBJ2-5,many,CASSQELAGGPQETQYF,TGCGCCAGCAGCCAGGAACTAGCGGGAGGGCCCCAAGAGACCCAGTACTTC
TRBV20-1,NA,TRBJ1-5,many,CSAYRPGDQPQHF,TGCAGTGCTTATCGACCAGGGGATCAGCCCCAGCATTTT
TRBV5-1,NA,TRBJ2-2,many,CASSGGAGELFF,TGCGCCAGCAGCGGCGGAGCCGGGGAGCTGTTTTTT
TRBV12-3/TRBV12-4,NA,TRBJ1-6,many,CASSRDTNSPLHF,TGTGCCAGCTCCCGGGACACCAATTCACCCCTCCACTTT
TRBV5-5,TRBD1,TRBJ2-7,few,CASSIKDRGAYEQYF,TGTGCCAGCAGCATAAAGGACAGGGGGGCCTACGAGCAGTACTTC
TRBV3-1,NA,TRBJ2-7,many,CASSQDLSSANNLGEQYF,TGTGCCAGCAGCCAAGATCTTAGTAGCGCAAACAATCTGGGCGAGCAGTACTTC
TRBV5-5,TRBD1,TRBJ1-5,many,CASSLGDSSNQPQHF,TGTGCCAGCAGCTTGGGGGACAGTAGCAATCAGCCCCAGCATTTT
TRBV12-5,NA,TRBJ2-5,many,CASGPGQRKTQYF,TGTGCTAGTGGTCCGGGCCAGAGAAAGACCCAGTACTTC
TRBV5-5,TRBD1,TRBJ2-1,many,CASSLEGALTYNEQFF,TGTGCCAGCAGCTTGGAGGGGGCGCTTACCTACAATGAGCAGTTCTTC
TRBV5-1,TRBD2,TRBJ2-1,many,CASSFNLPGLAGGSPNGEFF,TGCGCCAGCAGCTTCAACCTTCCGGGACTAGCGGGAGGATCGCCCAATGGAGAGTTCTTC
TRBV10-1,TRBD2,TRBJ2-1,many,CASSDGRLAGINEQFF,TGCGCCAGCAGTGATGGAAGACTAGCGGGGATCAATGAGCAGTTCTTC
TRBV2,TRBD2,TRBJ2-1,many,CASIHSGGQYNEQFF,TGTGCCAGCATTCACTCGGGAGGGCAGTACAATGAGCAGTTCTTC
TRBV12-3/TRBV12-4,NA,TRBJ2-3,many,CASSRDRPSTDTQYF,TGTGCCAGCAGCCGTGACAGACCTTCCACAGATACGCAGTATTTT
TRBV11-2,TRBD1,TRBJ1-3,NA,CASSWGQSQGNTIYF,TGTGCCAGCAGCTGGGGACAGTCCCAGGGAAACACCATATATTTT
TRBV6-1,NA,TRBJ1-1,many,CASNPMIGVNTEAFF,TGTGCCAGCAATCCCATGATTGGGGTGAACACTGAAGCTTTCTTT
TRBV29-1,NA,TRBJ1-1,many,CSVGSLVATEAFF,TGCAGCGTTGGATCCCTTGTGGCCACTGAAGCTTTCTTT
TRBV5-5,TRBD2,TRBJ2-1,many,CASSFAGGSYNEQFF,TGTGCCAGCAGCTTTGCGGGAGGCTCCTACAATGAGCAGTTCTTC
TRBV20-1,TRBD2,TRBJ2-5,many,CSAGTSGSAYQETQYF,TGCAGTGCCGGGACTAGCGGGAGTGCGTACCAAGAGACCCAGTACTTC
TRBV6-2/TRBV6-3,NA,TRBJ2-1,few,CASASVNEQFF,TGTGCCAGTGCGTCCGTCAATGAGCAGTTCTTC
TRBV5-6,TRBD1,TRBJ1-5,many,CASSFGQGAINQPQHF,TGTGCCAGCAGCTTCGGACAGGGGGCAATCAATCAGCCCCAGCATTTT
TRBV7-9,NA,TRBJ2-5,NA,CASSSWRLGWEETQYF,TGTGCCAGCAGCTCCTGGAGACTTGGGTGGGAAGAGACCCAGTACTTC
TRBV3-1,NA,TRBJ2-7,many,CASSRTTYEQYF,TGTGCCAGCAGCCGTACCACCTACGAGCAGTACTTC
TRBV6-4,NA,TRBJ2-1,many,CASSAYSGDNEQFF,TGTGCCAGCAGCGCCTATAGCGGTGACAATGAGCAGTTCTTC
TRBV6-4,NA,TRBJ2-6,few,CASATSRANVLTF,TGTGCCAGCGCCACCTCTAGGGCCAACGTCCTGACTTTC
TRBV29-1,TRBD1,TRBJ2-5,many,CSAGTGGMETQYF,TGCAGCGCGGGGACAGGGGGTATGGAGACCCAGTACTTC
TRBV20-1,NA,TRBJ2-1,many,CSASFPRGPMDEQFF,TGCAGTGCTAGCTTCCCTAGAGGCCCTATGGATGAGCAGTTCTTC